This T cell receptor (beta chain) was identified during a study of graft-versus-host responses after intestinal transplantation. Produced via immunoSEQ multiplex PCR; TCRdb's table is partial and in-frame only. In the table there are 20,000 or so clones, around 78% of which are singletons. Intraepithelial lymphocytes and lamina propria lymphocytes were released through processing of graft tissue. The CDR3 sequence is 14 residues long. The germline V gene encodes CDR1 SGHDT and CDR2 YYEEEE. J lost 6 bases, V lost 5 bases, and 8 bases had no gene match. In its sample, this clone was seen once. Sequencing used ileum tissue, obtained 12 days after intestinal transplant. The source is a human patient who received an intestinal transplant, so some T cells may come from the graft donor. V usage is TRBV5-6 and J usage is TRBJ2-7; 10 positions match TRBD1. CDR3 amino acids: CASRQRDRGGEQYF. As DNA, the CDR3 is TGTGCCAGCAGGCAACGGGACAGGGGAGGCGAGCAGTACTTC.